Following are 14 T cell receptor beta chains from one sample sequenced in a study of blood T cells in healthy people across ages. It was with a sample-barcoded 5' primer and a J-beta primer mix that a second PCR of roughly 7 to 12 cycles was run. TCRdb used MiXCR to reprocess the 5' RACE reads, holding one entry per CDR3 protein. Here the sample spans roughly 700,000 distinct CDR3 sequences, 45% to 50% being singletons. Source material: blood. The receptors here all came from a woman aged 60-75 years in good health.

This clonotype was counted between two and nine times. The CDR3 coding sequence is TGCAGTGCTAGAGATCCAGCGGGGGGGCAAGAGACCCAGTACTTC. This sequence encodes CSARDPAGGQETQYF. The chain uses TRBV20-1 and TRBJ2-5, with 10 bases lining up with TRBD2. The V gene end was trimmed by 0 bases and the J gene end by 2 bases; junction bases not matched to a gene: 3. The V gene's germline CDR1 is DFQATT and CDR2 SNEGSKA (reference sequence). The CDR3 spans 15 residues.

The CDR3 protein is CASTGRLGGSYNEQFF. The CDR3, as DNA: TGTGCCAGCACGGGTCGATTGGGGGGCTCCTACAATGAGCAGTTCTTC. V gene TRBV6-2 or TRBV6-3 combines with J gene TRBJ2-1; a possible D gene is TRBD2 (6 bases). Germline CDR1 reads MNHEY; CDR2 reads SVGEGT. CDR3 length equals 16 residues. Between the trimmed V and J ends, which lost 7 bases and 0 bases, there was a span of 16 bases.

The chain combines TRBV20-1 with TRBJ2-5; D gene uncertain. V was cut by 2 bases and J by 3 bases, with 10 bases left in between. Germline V gene sequence: CDR1 DFQATT, CDR2 SNEGSKA (reference sequence). The CDR3 consists of 13 residues. In DNA form, the CDR3 reads TGCAGTGCTAGAACAGACGCAGAAGAGACCCAGTACTTC. Its translation is CSARTDAEETQYF.

DNA of the CDR3: TGTGCCAGCAGTTTAGGGGCCACGCGATCAAGAAAACTGTTTTTT. Translation gives CASSLGATRSRKLFF. The rearrangement links TRBV28 to TRBJ1-4, with D tentatively TRBD1 (5 bases). The CDR3 is 15 residues long. V lost 2 bases, J lost 10 bases, and 17 bases lay in between. Germline CDR1 reads MDHEN; CDR2 reads SYDVKM.

J is TRBJ2-7 and V is TRBV6-2 or TRBV6-3; 10 nucleotides agree with TRBD2. CDR3 length equals 17 residues. Germline V lookup: CDR1 MNHEY, CDR2 SVGEGT. Trimming removed 0 bases from V and 0 bases from J; junction bases left unmatched: 5. The CDR3, as DNA: TGTGCCAGCAGTTACTCGAAGAGACTAGCGGGCTCCTACGAGCAGTACTTC. It translates to CASSYSKRLAGSYEQYF.

This chain uses TRBV4-3 with TRBJ2-4; 8 bases align to TRBD2. The trim removed 5 bases at V and 7 bases at J, leaving 10 bases unmatched. The CDR3 contains 15 residues. The V gene's germline CDR1 is LGHNA and CDR2 YSLEER. CDR3 nucleotides: TGCGCCAGCAGCTTTTTAGCGGGGACGGGGAACATTCAGTACTTC. It specifies CASSFLAGTGNIQYF.

This clonotype was seen ten or more times. The V gene is TRBV12-3 or TRBV12-4, the J gene TRBJ2-1, with 10 nucleotides matching TRBD2. V shed 3 bases, J shed 7 bases, and the junction held 6 bases outside the gene matches. The CDR3 is 15 amino acids. The DNA of the CDR3 is TGTGCCAGCAGTTTTTCTAGCGGGAGTCCAAATGAGCAGTTCTTC. Protein sequence: CASSFSSGSPNEQFF.

V is TRBV6-5 and J is TRBJ2-7; 7 bases align to TRBD1. Trimming took 4 bases from V and 7 from J; bases not matched to a gene: 10. CDR1 is MNHEY, CDR2 SVGAGI, per germline. The CDR3 covers 14 residues. The chain's CDR3 is CASSSTGDAGEQYF. The CDR3 region has the DNA TGTGCCAGCAGTTCCACAGGGGACGCAGGGGAGCAGTACTTC.

The CDR3 spells CSGAHTDTQYF. The DNA for the CDR3 is TGCAGCGGCGCGCACACAGATACGCAGTATTTT. The V call is TRBV29-1, the J call TRBJ2-3, with D hard to call. Germline assignment: CDR1 SQVTM and CDR2 ANQGSEA. The CDR3 length is 11 residues. V was trimmed by 7 bases and J by 2 bases, leaving 7 bases between them.

The chain joins TRBV2 to TRBJ2-5; D is perhaps TRBD2 (5 bases). This CDR3 region has 13 residues. Germline-derived CDR1 and CDR2 are SNHLY and FYNNEI. Trimming stripped 6 bases from V and 1 base from J, with 9 bases between. The CDR3 region is CASSRDPQETQYF. In DNA, the CDR3 is TGTGCCAGCAGCCGGGATCCCCAAGAGACCCAGTACTTC.

The rearrangement links TRBV28 to TRBJ1-2; D might be TRBD1 (5 bases). Germline V gives CDR1 MDHEN, CDR2 SYDVKM. V lost 6 bases and J lost 7, with 21 bases in between. The CDR3 consists of 15 residues. This CDR3 reads CASSGQGPLGGGYTF. The CDR3 bases are TGTGCCAGCAGCGGTCAGGGTCCACTTGGGGGTGGCTACACCTTC.

The chain carries TRBV6-2 or TRBV6-3 and TRBJ1-1, with TRBD1 matching 7 bases. Looked up from germline, CDR1 is MNHEY and CDR2 is SVGEGT. This CDR3 comprises 16 residues. V was pared by 2 bases and J by 6 bases, with 12 bases of the junction left unmatched. The CDR3 DNA follows: TGTGCCAGCAGTTACCGGCAGGGGGATGGCGGCGCTGAAGCTTTCTTT. Residues: CASSYRQGDGGAEAFF.

CDR3 in amino acids: CATSRDDRGSYEQYF. For the CDR3, the DNA is TGTGCCACCAGCAGAGATGACAGGGGTTCCTACGAGCAGTACTTC. The chain uses TRBV15 and TRBJ2-7; 8 nucleotides match TRBD1. The germline V gene has CDR1 LNHNV and CDR2 YYDKDF (reference sequence). The CDR3 covers 15 residues. The ends lost 0 bases at V and 1 base at J; junction bases unmatched: 2. Full variable domain (outside the CDR3, taken from reference TRBV15 and TRBJ2-7): DAMVIQNPRYQVTQFGKPVTLSCSQTLNHNVMYWYQQKSSQAPKLLFHYYDKDFNNEADTPDNFQSRRPNTSFCFLDIRSPGLGDTAMYLCATSRDDRGSYEQYFGPGTRLTVT.

The chain carries TRBV7-2 and TRBJ2-4; 15 bases align to TRBD2. TRBJ2-7 matches the DNA end more closely, so the J call is doubtful. Germline-derived CDR1 and CDR2 are SGHTA and FQGNSA. The CDR3 spans 15 residues. For the CDR3, the DNA is TGTGCCAGCAACCCAGGGACTAGCGGGAGGTACGAGCAGTACTTC. Translating it yields CASNPGTSGRYEQYF.